This T cell receptor (beta chain) was found in a study of cytomegalovirus exposure and HLA in healthy donors. Study-level findings and limits: Reports showed the classifier diagnosing cytomegalovirus status with high specificity and sensitivity.

Generated by immunoSEQ multiplex PCR, the TCRdb table keeps only in-frame clones and is missing some. Here the sample spans roughly 220,000 clones, 85% to 95% being singletons. For this clone: Its target is not known.

This CDR3 has 14 amino acids. The germline V gene encodes CDR1 SGHRS and CDR2 YFSETQ. V dropped 5 bases and J dropped 1; count of bases not matched to a gene: 5. Source material: PBMCs. This chain uses TRBV5-1 with TRBJ1-1; 7 positions agree with TRBD1. The sequence derives from a woman aged 18-29 years in good health and CMV-seronegative. CDR3 region: CASRPDRENTEAFF. CDR3 coding DNA: TGCGCCAGCAGACCAGACAGGGAGAACACTGAAGCTTTCTTT.